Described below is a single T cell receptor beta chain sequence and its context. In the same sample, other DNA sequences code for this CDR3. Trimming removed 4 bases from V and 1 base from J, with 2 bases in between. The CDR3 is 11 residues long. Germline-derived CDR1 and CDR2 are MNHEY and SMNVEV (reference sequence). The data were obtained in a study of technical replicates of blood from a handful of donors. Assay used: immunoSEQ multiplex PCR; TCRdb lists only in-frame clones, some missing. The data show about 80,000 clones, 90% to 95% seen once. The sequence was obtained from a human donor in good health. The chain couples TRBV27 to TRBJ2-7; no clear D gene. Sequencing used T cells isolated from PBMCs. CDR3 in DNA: TGTGCCAGCAGTTCATCCTACGAGCAGTACTTC. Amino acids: CASSSSYEQYF.